This T cell receptor beta chain came from a study of T cell repertoires in cytomegalovirus infection. On the study more broadly: Signatures in public TCR beta sequences pointed to both CMV infection and matching HLA type.

TCRdb re-called the reads through MiXCR, storing one row per CDR3 protein. The sample yields some 560,000 distinct CDR3 sequences, approximately 40% seen once. As regards this clonotype: Its matching antigen is unknown.

The origin of this receptor is a human donor in good health (CMV status not recorded). Some clones in this sample may be carry-over from other donors' samples. The sample was cultured PBMCs, taken from culture after CMV antigen stimulation.

Here the CDR3 DNA reads TGTGCCAGCAGTTTCCCGCTAGCGGCTAGCACAGATACGCAGTATTTT. This translates into CASSFPLAASTDTQYF. The chain employs TRBV28 and TRBJ2-3; 7 bases fit TRBD2. The CDR3 is made up of 16 amino acids. J was trimmed by 0 bases and V by 3 bases; bases with no gene match: 6. Looked up from germline, CDR1 is MDHEN and CDR2 is SYDVKM.